One and the same sample provided the 8 T cell receptor beta chains below, sequenced in a study of T cell responses to AZD1222 COVID-19 vaccine. Clones were read by immunoSEQ multiplex PCR, and TCRdb kept only the in-frame ones, dropping some. The repertoire holds tens of thousands of clones, with around 87% as singletons. Specimen: peripheral blood, collected on day 0 of AZD1222 vaccination. The origin of the receptors is an adult in good health.

This chain joins TRBV30 and TRBJ1-4; possibly TRBD1 for D (5 bases). The CDR3 contains 15 residues. The germline CDR1 and CDR2 sequences are GTSNPN and SVGIG (reference sequence). Trimming cost V 2 bases and J 6 bases, with 16 bases left between them. CDR3 in DNA: TGTGCCTGGAGTCCAAAGGGACTGAATTATGAAAAACTGTTTTTT. This encodes CAWSPKGLNYEKLFF. The complete variable domain, with remaining parts taken from reference TRBV30 and TRBJ1-4, reads SQTIHQWPATLVQPVGSPLSLECTVEGTSNPNLYWYRQAAGRGLQLLFYSVGIGQISSEVPQNLSASRPQDRQFILSSKKLLLSDSGFYLCAWSPKGLNYEKLFFGSGTQLSVL.

This clone was detected only once. The V gene is TRBV11-2, the J gene TRBJ1-1, with D maybe TRBD1 (5 bases). CDR1 and CDR2 from the germline V gene are SGHAT and FQNNGV. CDR3 size: 14 residues. The germline V and J ends were trimmed by 2 bases and 5 bases, with 12 bases remaining between them. The CDR3 bases are TGTGCCAGCAGCTTAAGGAGTGGGGCGACTGAAGCTTTCTTT. It is translated as CASSLRSGATEAFF.

This chain connects TRBV18 to TRBJ1-2, with D unresolved. The CDR3 loop spans 14 amino acids. Germline V gives CDR1 KGHSH, CDR2 LQKENI. Trimming removed 3 bases at V and 2 bases at J, with 10 bases between. CDR3 region: CASSPSQDNYGYTF. CDR3 nucleotide sequence: TGTGCCAGCTCACCTAGTCAGGACAACTATGGCTACACCTTC.

The V gene is TRBV3-1 (or the pseudogene TRBV3-2), the J gene TRBJ2-7; a weak D match, TRBD1 (5 bases). Per the germline V gene, CDR1 is LGHDT and CDR2 is YNNKEL (reference sequence). V was trimmed by 3 bases and J by 2 bases, leaving 14 bases between them. The CDR3 length is 15 residues. This CDR3 is CASSQGLSLTYEQYF. CDR3 nucleotide sequence: TGTGCCAGCAGCCAGGGGCTCTCATTGACCTACGAGCAGTACTTC.

The genes are TRBV5-4 and TRBJ2-4; D unresolved. The CDR3 is 14 amino acids. Germline CDR1 is SGHNT and CDR2 is YYREEE (reference sequence). Trimming shortened V by 2 bases and J by 0 bases, and 6 bases separated the two germline ends. CDR3 nucleotide sequence: TGTGCCAGCAGCTTCGCCCTAGCCAAAAACATTCAGTACTTC. It yields the protein CASSFALAKNIQYF.

The V and J genes are TRBV20-1 and TRBJ2-7, with 7 nucleotides matching TRBD1. The junction had 1 base not matched to a gene; V was cut back by 5 bases and J by 6 bases. The CDR3 has 10 residues. Germline-derived CDR1 and CDR2 are DFQATT and SNEGSKA (reference sequence). The CDR3 coding sequence is TGCAGTGCTGGGGACAGCGAGCAGTACTTC. It specifies CSAGDSEQYF.

The V gene is TRBV9, the J gene TRBJ2-3; maybe TRBD2 (6 bases). The V and J ends lost 0 bases and 10 bases respectively, with 12 bases between them. The germline V gene has CDR1 SGDLS and CDR2 YYNGEE. This CDR3 contains 13 residues. CDR3 residues: CASSVGGGAAQYF. The DNA for the CDR3 is TGTGCCAGCAGCGTAGGAGGAGGGGCGGCGCAGTATTTT.

The V and J genes are TRBV24-1 and TRBJ2-1; no reliable D call. The CDR3 spans 14 residues. In germline, CDR1 is KGHDR, CDR2 SFDVKD. Trimming cost V 4 bases and J 4 bases, with 10 bases left between them. CDR3 DNA sequence: TGTGCCACCAGTGAGCAGAATGGTTACAATGAGCAGTTCTTC. It is translated as CATSEQNGYNEQFF.